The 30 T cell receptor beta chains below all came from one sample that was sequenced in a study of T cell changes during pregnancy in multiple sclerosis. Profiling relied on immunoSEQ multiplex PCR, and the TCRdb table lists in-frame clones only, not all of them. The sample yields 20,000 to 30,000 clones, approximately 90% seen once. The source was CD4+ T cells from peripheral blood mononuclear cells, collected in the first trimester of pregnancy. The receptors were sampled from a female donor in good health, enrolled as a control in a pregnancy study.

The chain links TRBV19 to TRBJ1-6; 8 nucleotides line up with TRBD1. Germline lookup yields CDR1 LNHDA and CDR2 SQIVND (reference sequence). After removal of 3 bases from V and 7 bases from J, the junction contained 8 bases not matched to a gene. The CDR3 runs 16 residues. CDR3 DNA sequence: TGTGCCAGTAGTATCGGATCGGGACAGGTGAATTCACCCCTCCACTTT. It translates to CASSIGSGQVNSPLHF.

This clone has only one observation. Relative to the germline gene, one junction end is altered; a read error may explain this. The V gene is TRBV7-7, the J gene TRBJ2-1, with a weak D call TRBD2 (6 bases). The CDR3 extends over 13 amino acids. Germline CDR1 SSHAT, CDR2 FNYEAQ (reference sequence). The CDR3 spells CASSMGLPYEQFF. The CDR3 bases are TGTGCTAGCAGCATGGGACTCCCATACGAGCAGTTCTTC.

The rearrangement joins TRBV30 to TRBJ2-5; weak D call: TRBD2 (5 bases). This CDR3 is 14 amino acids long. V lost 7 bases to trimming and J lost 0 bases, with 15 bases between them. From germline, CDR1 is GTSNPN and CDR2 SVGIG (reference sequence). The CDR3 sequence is CASRGSTNQETQYF. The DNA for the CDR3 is TGTGCCTCTCGGGGTAGCACCAACCAAGAGACCCAGTACTTC.

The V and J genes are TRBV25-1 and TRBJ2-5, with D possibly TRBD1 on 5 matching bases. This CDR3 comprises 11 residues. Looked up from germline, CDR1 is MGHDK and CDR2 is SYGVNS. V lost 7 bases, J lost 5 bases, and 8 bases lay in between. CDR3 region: CASTGSETQYF. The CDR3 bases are TGTGCCAGCACAGGGTCGGAGACCCAGTACTTC.

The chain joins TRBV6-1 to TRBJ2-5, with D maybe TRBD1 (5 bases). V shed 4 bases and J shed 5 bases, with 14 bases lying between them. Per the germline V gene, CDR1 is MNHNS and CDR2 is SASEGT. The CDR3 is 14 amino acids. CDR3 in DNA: TGTGCCAGCAGTGCAGCCCTGGGGCGGGAGACCCAGTACTTC. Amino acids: CASSAALGRETQYF.

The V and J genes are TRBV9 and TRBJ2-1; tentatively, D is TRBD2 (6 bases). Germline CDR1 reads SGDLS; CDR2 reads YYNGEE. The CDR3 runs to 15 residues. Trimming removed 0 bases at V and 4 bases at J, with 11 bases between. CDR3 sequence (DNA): TGTGCCAGCAGCGTAGACGGGGAGGCTTACAATGAGCAGTTCTTC. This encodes CASSVDGEAYNEQFF.

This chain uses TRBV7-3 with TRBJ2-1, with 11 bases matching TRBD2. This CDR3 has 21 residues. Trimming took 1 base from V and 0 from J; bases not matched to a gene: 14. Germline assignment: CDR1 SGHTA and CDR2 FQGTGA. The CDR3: CASSLNPPGSGGGSSYNEQFF. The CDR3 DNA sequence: TGTGCCAGCAGCTTAAACCCCCCGGGTAGCGGGGGGGGGAGCTCCTACAATGAGCAGTTCTTC.

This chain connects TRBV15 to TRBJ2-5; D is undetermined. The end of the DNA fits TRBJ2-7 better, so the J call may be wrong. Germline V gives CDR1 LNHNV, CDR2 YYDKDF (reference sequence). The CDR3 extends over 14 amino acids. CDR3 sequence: CATSRALYSYEQYF. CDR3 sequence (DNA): TGTGCCACCAGCAGAGCCTTGTACTCCTACGAGCAGTACTTC.

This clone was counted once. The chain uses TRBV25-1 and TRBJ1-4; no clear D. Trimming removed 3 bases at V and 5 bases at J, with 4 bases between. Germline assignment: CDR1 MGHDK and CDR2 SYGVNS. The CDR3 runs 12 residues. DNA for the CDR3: TGTGCCAGCAGTGACCTCAATGAAAAACTGTTTTTT. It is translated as CASSDLNEKLFF.

Here the CDR3 reads CASNSPTNDRINEKLFF. The CDR3 DNA follows: TGTGCCAGCAATTCCCCAACGAACGACAGGATTAATGAAAAACTGTTTTTT. J is TRBJ1-4 and V is TRBV28; D might be TRBD1 (6 bases). Trimming removed 7 bases at V and 4 bases at J, with 22 bases between. The CDR3 is made up of 17 amino acids. Per the germline V gene, CDR1 is MDHEN and CDR2 is SYDVKM.

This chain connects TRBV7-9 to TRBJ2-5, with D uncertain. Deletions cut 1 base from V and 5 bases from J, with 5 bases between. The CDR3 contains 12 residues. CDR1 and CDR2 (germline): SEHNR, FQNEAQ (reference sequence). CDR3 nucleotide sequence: TGTGCCAGCAGCTTAGTCGTGGAGACCCAGTACTTC. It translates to CASSLVVETQYF. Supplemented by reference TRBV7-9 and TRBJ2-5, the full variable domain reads DTGVSQNPRHKITKRGQNVTFRCDPISEHNRLYWYRQTLGQGPEFLTYFQNEAQLEKSRLLSDRFSAERPKGSFSTLEIQRTEQGDSAMYLCASSLVVETQYFGPGTRLLVL.

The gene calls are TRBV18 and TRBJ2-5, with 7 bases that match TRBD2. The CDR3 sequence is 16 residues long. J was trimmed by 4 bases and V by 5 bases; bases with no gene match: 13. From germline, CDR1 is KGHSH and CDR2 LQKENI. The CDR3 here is CASSYALAGAVETQYF. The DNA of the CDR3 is TGTGCCAGCTCATACGCTCTGGCGGGAGCGGTAGAGACCCAGTACTTC.

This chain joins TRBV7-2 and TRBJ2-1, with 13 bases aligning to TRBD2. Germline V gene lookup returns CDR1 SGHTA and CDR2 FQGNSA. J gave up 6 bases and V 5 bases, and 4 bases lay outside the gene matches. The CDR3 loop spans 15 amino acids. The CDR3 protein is CASSPGLAGRNEQFF. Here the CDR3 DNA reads TGTGCCAGCAGCCCGGGACTAGCGGGGCGCAATGAGCAGTTCTTC. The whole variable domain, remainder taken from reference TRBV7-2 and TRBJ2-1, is GAGVSQSPSNKVTEKGKDVELRCDPISGHTALYWYRQSLGQGLEFLIYFQGNSAPDKSGLPSDRFSAERTGGSVSTLTIQRTQQEDSAVYLCASSPGLAGRNEQFFGPGTRLTVL.

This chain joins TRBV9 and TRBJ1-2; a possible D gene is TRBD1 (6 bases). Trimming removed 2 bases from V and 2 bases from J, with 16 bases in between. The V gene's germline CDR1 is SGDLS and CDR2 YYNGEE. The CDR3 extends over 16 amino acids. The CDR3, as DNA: TGTGCCAGCAGCGTGTCACAGGGTCAGCCAAACTATGGCTACACCTTC. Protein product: CASSVSQGQPNYGYTF.

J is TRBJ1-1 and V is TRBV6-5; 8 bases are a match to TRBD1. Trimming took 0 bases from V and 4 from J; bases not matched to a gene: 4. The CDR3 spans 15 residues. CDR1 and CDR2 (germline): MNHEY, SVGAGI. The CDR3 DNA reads TGTGCCAGCAGTTACTCGACCACAGGGGGCACTGAAGCTTTCTTT. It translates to CASSYSTTGGTEAFF.

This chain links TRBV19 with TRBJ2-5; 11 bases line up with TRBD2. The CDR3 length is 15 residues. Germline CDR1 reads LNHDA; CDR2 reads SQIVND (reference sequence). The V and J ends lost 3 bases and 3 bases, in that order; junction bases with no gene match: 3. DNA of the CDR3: TGTGCCAGTAGTATCTCGACTAGCGGGGAAGAGACCCAGTACTTC. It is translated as CASSISTSGEETQYF.

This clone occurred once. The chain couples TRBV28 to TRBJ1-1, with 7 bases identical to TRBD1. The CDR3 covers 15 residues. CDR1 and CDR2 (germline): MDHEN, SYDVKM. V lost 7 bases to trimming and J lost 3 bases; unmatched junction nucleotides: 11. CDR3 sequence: CASNSGTAGDTEAFF. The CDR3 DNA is TGTGCCAGCAACTCCGGGACAGCAGGGGACACTGAAGCTTTCTTT.

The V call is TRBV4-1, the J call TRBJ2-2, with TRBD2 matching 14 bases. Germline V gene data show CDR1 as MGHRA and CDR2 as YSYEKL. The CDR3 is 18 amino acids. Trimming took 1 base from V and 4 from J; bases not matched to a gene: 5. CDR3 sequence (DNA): TGCGCCAGCAGCCAAGGGGGACTAGCGGGAGTGGGCACCGGGGAGCTGTTTTTT. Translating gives CASSQGGLAGVGTGELFF.

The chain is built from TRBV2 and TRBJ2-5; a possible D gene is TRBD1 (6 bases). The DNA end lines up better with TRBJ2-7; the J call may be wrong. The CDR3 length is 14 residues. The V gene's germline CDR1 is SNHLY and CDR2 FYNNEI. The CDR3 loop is CASRTDWQGSEQYF. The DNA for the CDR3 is TGTGCCAGCAGGACGGATTGGCAGGGGAGCGAGCAGTACTTC.

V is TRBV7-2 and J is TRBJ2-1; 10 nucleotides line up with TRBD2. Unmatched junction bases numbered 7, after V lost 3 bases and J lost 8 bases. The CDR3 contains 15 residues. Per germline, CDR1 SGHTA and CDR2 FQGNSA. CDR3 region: CASSFVAGGVDEQFF. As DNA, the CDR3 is TGTGCCAGCAGCTTTGTAGCGGGGGGTGTTGATGAGCAGTTCTTC.

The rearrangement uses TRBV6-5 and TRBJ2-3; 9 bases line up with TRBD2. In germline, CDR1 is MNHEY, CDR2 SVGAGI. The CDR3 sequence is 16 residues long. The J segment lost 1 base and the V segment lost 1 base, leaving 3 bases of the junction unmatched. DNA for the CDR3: TGTGCCAGCAGTTACTTCGCTAGCGGGGGCACAGATACGCAGTATTTT. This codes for CASSYFASGGTDTQYF.

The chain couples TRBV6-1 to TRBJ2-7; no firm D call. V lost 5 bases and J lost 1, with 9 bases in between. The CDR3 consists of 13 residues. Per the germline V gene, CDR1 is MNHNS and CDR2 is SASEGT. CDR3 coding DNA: TGTGCCAGCAGTAGTACAGTGTCCTACGAGCAGTACTTC. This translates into CASSSTVSYEQYF.

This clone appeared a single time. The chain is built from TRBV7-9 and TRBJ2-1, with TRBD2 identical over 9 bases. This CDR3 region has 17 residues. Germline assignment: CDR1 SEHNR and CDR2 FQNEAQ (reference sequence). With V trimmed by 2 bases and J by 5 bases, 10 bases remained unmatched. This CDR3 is CASSLTEGTSFHNEQFF. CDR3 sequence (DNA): TGTGCCAGCAGCTTAACGGAAGGGACTAGCTTCCACAATGAGCAGTTCTTC.

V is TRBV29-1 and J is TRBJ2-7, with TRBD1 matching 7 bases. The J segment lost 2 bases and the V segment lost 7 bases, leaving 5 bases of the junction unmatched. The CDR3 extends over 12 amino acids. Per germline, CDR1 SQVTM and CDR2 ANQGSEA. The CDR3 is CSARDSAYEQYF. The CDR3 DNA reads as TGCAGCGCCCGGGACAGTGCCTACGAGCAGTACTTC.

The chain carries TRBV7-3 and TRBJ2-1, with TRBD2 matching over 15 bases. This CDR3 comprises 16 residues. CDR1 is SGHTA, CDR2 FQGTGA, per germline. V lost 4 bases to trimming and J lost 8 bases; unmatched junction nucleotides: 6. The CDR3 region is CASSSEGLAGGHEQFF. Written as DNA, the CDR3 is TGTGCCAGCAGCTCCGAAGGACTAGCGGGGGGGCATGAGCAGTTCTTC.

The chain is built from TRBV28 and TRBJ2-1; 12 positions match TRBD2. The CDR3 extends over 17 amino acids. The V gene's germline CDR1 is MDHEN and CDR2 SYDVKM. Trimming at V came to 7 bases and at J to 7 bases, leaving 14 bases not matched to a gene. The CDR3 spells CASKSSGRALPANEQFF. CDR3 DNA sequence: TGTGCCAGCAAATCTAGCGGGAGGGCCCTTCCGGCTAATGAGCAGTTCTTC.

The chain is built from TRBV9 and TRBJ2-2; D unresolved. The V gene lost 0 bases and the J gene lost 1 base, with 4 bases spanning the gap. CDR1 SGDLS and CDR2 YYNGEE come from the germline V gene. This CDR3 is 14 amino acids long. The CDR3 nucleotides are TGTGCCAGCAGCGTAGCGGTGAACACCGGGGAGCTGTTTTTT. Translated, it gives CASSVAVNTGELFF.

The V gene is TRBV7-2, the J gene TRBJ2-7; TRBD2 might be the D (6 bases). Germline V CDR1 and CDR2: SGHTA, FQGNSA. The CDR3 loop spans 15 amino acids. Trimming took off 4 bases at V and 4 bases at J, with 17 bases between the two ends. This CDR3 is CASSSNPGGRYEQYF. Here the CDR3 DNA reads TGTGCCAGCAGCTCCAATCCGGGTGGGAGGTACGAGCAGTACTTC. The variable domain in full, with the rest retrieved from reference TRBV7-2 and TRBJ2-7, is GAGVSQSPSNKVTEKGKDVELRCDPISGHTALYWYRQSLGQGLEFLIYFQGNSAPDKSGLPSDRFSAERTGGSVSTLTIQRTQQEDSAVYLCASSSNPGGRYEQYFGPGTRLTVT.

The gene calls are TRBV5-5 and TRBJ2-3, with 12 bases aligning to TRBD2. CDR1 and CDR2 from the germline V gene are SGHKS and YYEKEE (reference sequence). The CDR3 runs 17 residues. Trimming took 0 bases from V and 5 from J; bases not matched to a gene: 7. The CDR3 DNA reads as TGTGCCAGCAGCTTGGAGCTAGCGGGAGGGCATAGAGATACGCAGTATTTT. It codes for CASSLELAGGHRDTQYF.

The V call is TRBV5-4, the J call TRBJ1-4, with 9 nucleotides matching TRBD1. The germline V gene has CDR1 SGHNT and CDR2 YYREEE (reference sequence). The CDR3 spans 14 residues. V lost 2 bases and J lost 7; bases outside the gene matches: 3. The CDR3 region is CASSLQGALEKLFF. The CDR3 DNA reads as TGTGCCAGCAGCTTACAGGGGGCGCTTGAAAAACTGTTTTTT.